One and the same sample provided the 12 T cell receptor beta chains below, sequenced in a study of CD8 T cells in ankylosing spondylitis. MiXCR was run by TCRdb on the 5' RACE reads, yielding one entry per CDR3 protein. Of about 140,000 distinct CDR3 sequences listed, roughly 8% are singletons. The specimen sequenced was synovial fluid, either unsorted or a sorted T cell fraction (not recorded which). The receptors derive from a male donor with ankylosing spondylitis.

This chain links TRBV7-2 with TRBJ1-2, with 12 bases matching TRBD1. V was clipped by 5 bases and J by 8 bases; unmatched bases: 6. This CDR3 comprises 14 residues. From germline, CDR1 is SGHTA and CDR2 FQGNSA. The CDR3 loop reads CASSRDRGLGGYTF. The CDR3 coding sequence is TGTGCCAGCAGCCGGGACAGGGGGCTTGGAGGCTACACCTTC.

Only a few counts were recorded for this clonotype. The rearrangement joins TRBV4-1 to TRBJ2-1; 10 bases match TRBD2. After removal of 0 bases from V and 4 bases from J, the junction contained 3 bases not matched to a gene. This CDR3 comprises 16 residues. From germline, CDR1 is MGHRA and CDR2 YSYEKL. CDR3 region: CASSQDRLAGYNEQFF. In DNA form, the CDR3 reads TGCGCCAGCAGCCAAGATCGACTAGCGGGTTACAATGAGCAGTTCTTC.

This clonotype was detected many times. The genes are TRBV20-1 and TRBJ1-4; maybe TRBD1 (5 bases). Trimming took 3 bases from V and 7 from J, leaving 12 bases between them. The germline V gene has CDR1 DFQATT and CDR2 SNEGSKA (reference sequence). This CDR3 spans 13 amino acids. The CDR3 sequence is CSASSGQGEKLFF. CDR3 DNA: TGCAGTGCTAGTTCAGGGCAGGGTGAAAAACTGTTTTTT.

In this sample, this clonotype turned up many times. The chain joins TRBV29-1 to TRBJ1-1; perhaps TRBD1 as D (6 bases). V gave up 8 bases and J gave up 3 bases, with 13 bases separating them. The CDR3 length is 12 residues. CDR1 SQVTM and CDR2 ANQGSEA come from the germline V gene. CDR3 nucleotide sequence: TGCAGCACGTCCAGGGGATACACTGAAGCTTTCTTT. Encoded protein: CSTSRGYTEAFF.

This clonotype came up a few times. This chain connects TRBV6-2 or TRBV6-3 to TRBJ1-2; D is uncertain. The CDR3 runs to 11 residues. V was cut by 8 bases and J by 7 bases, with 11 bases left in between. Germline CDR1 MNHEY, CDR2 SVGEGT. The DNA of the CDR3 is TGTGCCAGCTACGGGGATTTTGGCTACACCTTC. Residues: CASYGDFGYTF.

V gene TRBV10-3 combines with J gene TRBJ2-1; 12 bases are a match to TRBD2. Germline assignment: CDR1 ENHRY and CDR2 SYGVKD. The CDR3 runs 16 residues. V lost 6 bases and J lost 0; bases outside the gene matches: 3. CDR3 residues: CAIRGTSGSSYNEQFF. CDR3 DNA: TGTGCCATCAGAGGGACTAGCGGGTCCTCCTACAATGAGCAGTTCTTC.

This clonotype was counted ten times or more. The CDR3 DNA follows: TGTGCCACCAGCAGATTCTACCCGGAGGGCTCTGGAAACACCATATATTTT. Translation gives CATSRFYPEGSGNTIYF. The chain has TRBV15 and TRBJ1-3; D gene ambiguous. Germline lookup yields CDR1 LNHNV and CDR2 YYDKDF (reference sequence). The CDR3 loop spans 17 amino acids. Trimming pared 2 bases from V and 0 bases from J, leaving 14 bases between.

This clonotype showed up many times. The J gene is TRBJ1-6, the V gene TRBV9; 8 positions match TRBD1. V dropped 4 bases and J dropped 4; count of bases not matched to a gene: 1. Germline loops: CDR1 SGDLS, CDR2 YYNGEE. The CDR3 runs to 14 residues. CDR3: CASSRQGYNSPLHF. CDR3 DNA sequence: TGTGCCAGCAGCAGACAGGGGTATAATTCACCCCTCCACTTT.

This clonotype was seen many times. The chain has TRBV18 and TRBJ2-1, with TRBD2 matching 9 bases. This CDR3 is 16 amino acids long. With 0 bases clipped from V and 4 bases from J, the junction kept 4 bases outside the gene matches. In germline, CDR1 is KGHSH, CDR2 LQKENI. The CDR3: CASSPPGLAEYNEQFF. The CDR3 bases are TGTGCCAGCTCACCACCGGGACTAGCAGAGTACAATGAGCAGTTCTTC.

This clonotype occurred many times. The V gene is TRBV28, the J gene TRBJ2-3; TRBD2 might be the D (5 bases). V lost 4 bases, J lost 2 bases, and 13 bases lay in between. This CDR3 is 15 amino acids long. CDR1 MDHEN and CDR2 SYDVKM come from the germline V gene. CDR3: CASSSDLSYTDTQYF. CDR3 DNA sequence: TGTGCCAGCAGTTCGGACTTATCATACACAGATACGCAGTATTTT.

This clonotype turned up a few times. V and J are TRBV20-1 and TRBJ1-1; 9 positions agree with TRBD1. The CDR3 consists of 16 residues. CDR1 DFQATT and CDR2 SNEGSKA come from the germline V gene (reference sequence). V lost 3 bases and J lost 3; bases outside the gene matches: 11. The CDR3 loop is CSASSWTGAGDTEAFF. The CDR3 DNA is TGCAGTGCTAGTTCCTGGACAGGGGCAGGGGACACTGAAGCTTTCTTT.

The rearrangement joins TRBV6-2 or TRBV6-3 to TRBJ2-7; 7 nucleotides match TRBD1. The V and J ends lost 7 bases and 1 base, in that order; junction bases with no gene match: 7. The CDR3 is 14 amino acids. CDR1 MNHEY and CDR2 SVGEGT come from the germline V gene. The CDR3 loop reads CASMRTGRSYEQYF. The DNA of the CDR3 is TGTGCCAGCATGCGGACAGGACGGTCCTACGAGCAGTACTTC.